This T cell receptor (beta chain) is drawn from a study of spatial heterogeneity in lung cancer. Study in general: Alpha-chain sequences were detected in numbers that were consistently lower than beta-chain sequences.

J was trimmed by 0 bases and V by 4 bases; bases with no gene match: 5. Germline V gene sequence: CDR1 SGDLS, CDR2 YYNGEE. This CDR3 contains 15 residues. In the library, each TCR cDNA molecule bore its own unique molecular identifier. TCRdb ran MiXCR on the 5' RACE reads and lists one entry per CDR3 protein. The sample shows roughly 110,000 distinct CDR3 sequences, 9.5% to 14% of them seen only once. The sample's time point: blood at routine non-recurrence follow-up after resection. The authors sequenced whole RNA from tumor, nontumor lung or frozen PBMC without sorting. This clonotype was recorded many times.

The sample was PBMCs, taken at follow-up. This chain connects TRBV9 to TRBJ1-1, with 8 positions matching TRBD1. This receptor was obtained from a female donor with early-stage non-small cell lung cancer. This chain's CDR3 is CASSPWTGMNTEAFF. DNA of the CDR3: TGTGCCAGCAGCCCGTGGACAGGGATGAACACTGAAGCTTTCTTT.